This TCR beta chain was recovered during a study of cytomegalovirus exposure and HLA in healthy donors. About this clone: Antigen specificity is unknown.

Sequenced by immunoSEQ multiplex PCR; TCRdb stores in-frame clones only, minus some. Found here are roughly 350,000 clones, roughly 90% of them singletons; the top ten hold 0.84%. Study-wide results and limits: The authors listed 164 TCR beta chains as cytomegalovirus-associated.

The material sequenced was PBMCs. This TCR was sampled from a woman under 30 in good health and CMV-seronegative.

The CDR3 loop reads CASSPSAGTGVEKLFF. The DNA for the CDR3 is TGCGCCAGCAGCCCCTCCGCCGGGACAGGGGTTGAAAAACTGTTTTTT. The rearrangement links TRBV4-3 to TRBJ1-4; TRBD1 matches 10 bases. J lost 7 bases, V lost 4 bases, and 9 bases had no gene match. This CDR3 is built from 16 residues. Germline values: CDR1 LGHNA, CDR2 YSLEER.